Reported below is one TCR beta chain. Its antigen is currently unknown. Germline CDR1 SGHVS, CDR2 FQNEAQ. Trimming cost V 5 bases and J 7 bases, with 11 bases left between them. This CDR3 is built from 12 residues. The sample originates from a study of cytomegalovirus exposure and HLA in healthy donors. Overall study findings and caveats: Exclusion as indistinguishable affected some V segments, including TRBV6-2 and TRBV6-3. It was only CMV serostatus that was available as immune exposure information. There was a cluster of highly shared sequence variants that was likely a sequencing artifact.

Primers: 60 Vbeta forward and 13 Jbeta reverse. The table came from immunoSEQ multiplex PCR; TCRdb's copy has only in-frame clones and leaves some out. The sample has about 150,000 clones, about four fifths seen once. This chain joins TRBV7-8 and TRBJ1-1; D is unclear. The material sequenced was PBMCs. This receptor was identified in a woman in her 40s in good health and CMV-seropositive. CDR3: CASSRPGSEAFF. DNA of the CDR3: TGTGCCAGCAGCCGTCCTGGGAGTGAAGCTTTCTTT.